The present T cell receptor beta chain was sequenced within a study of T cell responses to AZD1222 COVID-19 vaccine (dated by TCRdb to about 2021). Study-level background: Because spike-specific TCR depth and breadth did not differ between the two schedules, AZD1222 recipients who got a second dose at roughly 4 weeks were pooled with those who got a second dose at roughly 12 weeks. A total of 230 to 250 trial participants underwent TCR sequencing, of whom around 210 had received two doses of AZD1222 and about 25 had received two doses of the MenACWY control vaccine. Enrollment into the trials was organized by age into subgroups of 18-55, 56-69 and 70-plus years, and those subgroups contained roughly 150, 30 and 60 TCR-sequenced participants, respectively.

CDR1 LGHDT and CDR2 YNNKEL are derived from the germline V gene (reference sequence). The CDR3 goes from the cysteine to the phenylalanine over 16 residues. Just CDR3 DNA is preserved here, 48 bases in frame from base 1. V was cut back by 1 base and J by 0 bases, leaving a gap of 10 bases between them. Study-wide findings and limitations: The 56-69-year group was small, and its depth increase did not reach significance, likely because of low power. Because no samples from the day 14 peak response were available, repertoires could be characterized only after the peak T cell response. Reportedly, almost half of the unique spike-specific TCRs recognized epitopes lying outside the regions that are mutated in the B.1.351 and B.1.1.7 variants. A significant rise in spike-specific TCR breadth and depth was observed after two AZD1222 doses relative to day 0 and relative to MenACWY recipients. The whole spike protein was spanned by vaccine-associated CD4 TCRs, and dominant responses were seen in regions 160-218 and 743-854. Participants were mostly white British, with more females than males. The authors suggested clonal diversity may have been underestimated. Conclusions about previously exposed vaccinees are limited because only six or seven AZD1222 recipients were SARS-CoV-2 seropositive at baseline.

Concerning this clone itself: Its specific antigen is unknown. Per-base qualities were not stored, and no clone one base away is much larger.

The CDR3 regions of human TCRbeta chains were analyzed by immunosequencing. The authors' pipeline ran thus. Repertoire TCRs were checked for matches against a reference library of SARS-CoV-2-specific TCRs that had been generated using the MIRA antigen-specificity platform. Breadth meant the fraction of unique TCRs that were SARS-CoV-2-associated, whereas depth meant the fraction of total T cells that were SARS-CoV-2-associated. Each spike-specific TCR was assigned to its reactive spike region and to a CD4 or CD8 class using the MIRA data. Log10-transformed breadth and depth values were compared by one-way ANOVA with Sidak's multiple comparisons tests. Held by TCRdb, this immuneACCESS table contains in-frame sequences only and omits some clones. Under half of the omission traces to an unresolved V gene where checked; the cause of the rest is unknown. V and J calls and clone size are given by that table; D and trimming were obtained from the DNA. The sample contains roughly 200,000 clones, 80% to 90% of them found a single time. Together, the top ten hold approximately 7.7% of the sample.

What the time point label conveys for this sample: baseline before first vaccination. Samples from vaccinated people were obtained from the UK trials COV001 and COV002, which included a single-blind randomized controlled phase 2/3 trial of AZD1222 (ChAdOx1 nCoV-19) in healthy adults. Trial participant PBMC samples were collected at day 0 and day 28 after the second dose for TCRbeta chain sequencing. The rearranged chain carries TRBV3-1 (or the pseudogene TRBV3-2) and TRBJ2-1; the D gene is perhaps TRBD1, on 5 matching bases. The sequence derives from an adult in good health. The source was peripheral blood, collected on day 0 of AZD1222 vaccination. CDR3 reads: CASSQATVSSYNEQFF. Here is the DNA: TGTGCCAGCAGCCAAGCGACAGTCAGCTCCTACAATGAGCAGTTCTTC.